The T cell receptor beta chain under discussion was sequenced for a study of blood T cell repertoires in COVID-19. As for the study in general: Researchers got acute and convalescent COVID-19 samples from the United States, Italy and Spain. The cDNA or gDNA used as material had been derived from T cells, B-cell-depleted T cells, or PBMCs.

The CDR3 totals 15 residues. Germline lookup yields CDR1 SGHRS and CDR2 YFSETQ. V was trimmed by 0 bases and J by 3 bases, leaving 10 bases between them. As originally analysed: Reference gene primer amplification in the assay estimated nucleated cell counts. The assay was immunoSEQ multiplex PCR, and TCRdb's table has in-frame clones only and misses some. Clone size and V and J calls were adopted from that table, with D and trimming inferred from the DNA. The sample has around 63,000 clones; roughly 88% are singletons. The sample comprised peripheral blood. The chain joins TRBV5-1 to TRBJ1-3; D gene unclear. The clonotype was recovered from a man in his forties or fifties with active COVID-19. This CDR3 reads CASSLDSRNGNTIYF. CDR3 bases: TGCGCCAGCAGCTTGGACAGCCGTAATGGAAACACCATATATTTT.